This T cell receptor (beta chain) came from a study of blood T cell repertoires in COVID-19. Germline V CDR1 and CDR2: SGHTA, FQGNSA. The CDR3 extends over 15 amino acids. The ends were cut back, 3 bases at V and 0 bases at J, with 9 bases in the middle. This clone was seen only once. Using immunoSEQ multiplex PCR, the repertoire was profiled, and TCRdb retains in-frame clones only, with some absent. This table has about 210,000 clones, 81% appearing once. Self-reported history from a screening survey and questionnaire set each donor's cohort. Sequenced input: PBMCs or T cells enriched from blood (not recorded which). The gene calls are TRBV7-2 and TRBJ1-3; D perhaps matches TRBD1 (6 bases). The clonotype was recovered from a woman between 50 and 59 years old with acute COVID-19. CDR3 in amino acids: CASSLWDTSGNTIYF. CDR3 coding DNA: TGTGCCAGCAGCTTGTGGGACACCTCTGGAAACACCATATATTTT.